The sample holds many counts of the clone carrying this T cell receptor beta chain. Its specificity is unknown. The data belong to a study of blood T cells in healthy people across ages. Study-wide results and limits: Estimates based on one million T cells were treated as lower bounds.

Germline lookup yields CDR1 SGHTA and CDR2 FQGNSA. Unmatched junction bases numbered 9, after V lost 2 bases and J lost 3 bases. The CDR3 sequence is 16 residues long. Combining a sample-barcoded 5' primer with a J-beta primer mix, a second PCR ran for about 7 to 11 cycles. Each CDR3 protein is one row after TCRdb ran MiXCR on the 5' RACE reads. Of about 840,000 distinct CDR3 sequences listed, almost 30% are singletons. The data also belong to a second study, concerning T cells of mothers and their children.

The sequence derives from a woman aged 40 to 50 in good health. Sequenced input: blood. The chain is built from TRBV7-2 and TRBJ2-7; 8 bases are shared with TRBD2. The CDR3 sequence: CASSLNWRGEHYEQYF. CDR3 nucleotide sequence: TGTGCCAGCAGCTTAAATTGGCGGGGGGAACACTACGAGCAGTACTTC.